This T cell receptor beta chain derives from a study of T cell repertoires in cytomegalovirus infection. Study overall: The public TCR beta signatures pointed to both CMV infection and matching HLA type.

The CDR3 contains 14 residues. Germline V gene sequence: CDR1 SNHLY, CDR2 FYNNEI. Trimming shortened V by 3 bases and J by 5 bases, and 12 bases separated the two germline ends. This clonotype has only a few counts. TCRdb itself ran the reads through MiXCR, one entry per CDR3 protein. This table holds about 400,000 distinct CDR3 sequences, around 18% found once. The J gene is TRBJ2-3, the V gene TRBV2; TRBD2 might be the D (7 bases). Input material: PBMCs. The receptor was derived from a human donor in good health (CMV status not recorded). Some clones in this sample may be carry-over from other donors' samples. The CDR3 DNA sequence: TGTGCCAGCAGTGATAGAGGGGGGGGAGATACGCAGTATTTT. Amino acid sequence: CASSDRGGGDTQYF.